These 2 T cell receptor beta chains share one sample of origin, sequenced in a study of blood T cell repertoires in COVID-19. The protocol was immunoSEQ multiplex PCR, while the TCRdb copy is restricted to in-frame clones and leaves out a portion. The sample records 150,000 to 200,000 clones, 75% to 80% being singletons. What was sequenced was peripheral blood. Source of these receptors: a woman in her fifties or sixties with active or convalescent COVID-19.

Of note for this clone: A read error likely explains this, since a far larger clone differs by one base. V usage is TRBV7-2 and J usage is TRBJ1-2; possibly TRBD1 for D (6 bases). V lost 5 bases to trimming and J lost 2 bases, with 9 bases between them. CDR1 is SGHTA and CDR2 is FQGNSA in the germline V gene. This CDR3 comprises 13 residues. The CDR3 is CASSPDRNYGYTF. As DNA, the CDR3 is TGTGCCAGCAGCCCGGACAGAAACTATGGCTACACCTTC.

The CDR3 nucleotides are TGTGCCAGCAGTTTCCTAGCGGAGGTCCCCTACAATGAGCAGTTCTTC. Amino acids: CASSFLAEVPYNEQFF. This sequence joins TRBV27 and TRBJ2-1, with 7 positions matching TRBD2. The junction had 7 bases not matched to a gene; V was cut back by 3 bases and J by 2 bases. This CDR3 is built from 16 residues. Germline CDR1 reads MNHEY; CDR2 reads SMNVEV (reference sequence).